The sequence of this TCR beta chain was determined in a study of post-analysis software for immune sequencing data. Turning to this clonotype: Its antigen is not known.

Unique-molecular-identifier-tagged TCR beta cDNA libraries were used. The authors obtained some 500,000 cDNA molecules from approximately 1 to 10 million T cells. In TCRdb, the PCR reads were re-called with MiXCR into one record per CDR3 protein. This table has under 200,000 distinct CDR3 sequences, around 34% appearing once. Findings and limits, study-wide: Patients used five TRBV segments, including TRBV5-6, TRBV5-1 and TRBV20-1, more often than controls. Comparison with controls showed significantly lower normalized Chao1 diversity in multiple sclerosis patients.

This CDR3 is 13 amino acids long. Trimming cost V 2 bases and J 7 bases, with 9 bases left between them. The material was blood, obtained after autologous hematopoietic stem cell transplantation. The source is a girl aged 5-17 years with multiple sclerosis. The chain joins TRBV12-3 or TRBV12-4 to TRBJ2-1; D is perhaps TRBD2 (6 bases). In DNA form, the CDR3 reads TGTGCCAGCAGTTTACCCGCGGGGAATGAGCAGTTCTTC. This codes for CASSLPAGNEQFF.